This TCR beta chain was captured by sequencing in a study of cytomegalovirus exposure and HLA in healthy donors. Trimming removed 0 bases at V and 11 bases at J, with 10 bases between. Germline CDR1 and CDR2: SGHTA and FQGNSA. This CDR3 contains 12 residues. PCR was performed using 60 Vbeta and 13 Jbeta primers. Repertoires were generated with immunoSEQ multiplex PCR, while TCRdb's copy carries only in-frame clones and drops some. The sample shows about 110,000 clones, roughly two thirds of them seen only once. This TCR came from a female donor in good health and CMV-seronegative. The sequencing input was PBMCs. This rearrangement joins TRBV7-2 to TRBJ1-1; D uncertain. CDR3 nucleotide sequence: TGTGCCAGCAGCTTAGCGGCAGGTCGGGCTTTCTTT. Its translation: CASSLAAGRAFF.